This TCR beta chain was recovered during a study of T cell changes during pregnancy in multiple sclerosis. Repertoires were generated with immunoSEQ multiplex PCR, while TCRdb's copy carries only in-frame clones and drops some. Of approximately 44,000 clones in the sample, around nine tenths were seen once. This clone showed up just a few times. CDR1 is LNHDA, CDR2 SQIVND, per germline (reference sequence). Trimming removed 9 bases from V and 9 bases from J; junction bases left unmatched: 8. This CDR3 region has 13 residues. The receptor comes from a female donor with multiple sclerosis, enrolled in a pregnancy study. This sample comprised CD4+ T cells from peripheral blood mononuclear cells, obtained in the first trimester of pregnancy. The chain uses TRBV19 and TRBJ2-4; 10 bases fit TRBD1. The CDR3 coding sequence is TGTGCCAGCCTGGGACAGGGGCTTGGCATTCAGTACTTC. Translation gives CASLGQGLGIQYF.